A single sample gave rise to the 23 T cell receptor beta chains below, sequenced in a study of regulatory T cells in long-lasting Graves disease. Researchers made TCR beta libraries by using iRepertoire HTBI primers and running Arm-PCR on CDR3 regions. Each CDR3 protein is one row after TCRdb ran MiXCR on the multiplex PCR reads. The sample lists a few hundred thousand distinct CDR3 sequences; roughly 13% were seen once. Time point: newly diagnosed GD, antithyroid drugs for less than 3 months. The TCR library was made from RNA extracted from PBMCs. These data were also reused for a study on T cells in Graves' hyperthyroidism and ophthalmopathy.

This material consisted of peripheral blood mononuclear cells (PBMCs), taken at new diagnosis, from a patient treated with antithyroid drugs. These receptors all come from a man between 25 and 39 years old with Graves disease.

This clonotype has just a few counts. This chain joins TRBV7-9 and TRBJ1-6; TRBD1 is a possible D gene (5 bases). The ends were cut back, 6 bases at V and 4 bases at J, with 10 bases in the middle. Germline V CDR1 and CDR2: SEHNR, FQNEAQ (reference sequence). This CDR3 comprises 14 residues. CDR3 region: CASSFDRYNSPLHF. Written as DNA, the CDR3 is TGTGCCAGCAGTTTCGACAGATATAATTCACCCCTCCACTTT.

In the case of this clonotype: This may be a read error: a much more frequent sequence differs by one nucleotide. CDR3 in amino acids: CAGSLVALGEQYF. The DNA for the CDR3 is TGTGCCGGCAGTCTTGTGGCGCTGGGCGAGCAGTACTTC. The chain is built from TRBV11-2 and TRBJ2-7; D unresolved. Per the germline V gene, CDR1 is SGHAT and CDR2 is FQNNGV. The CDR3 consists of 13 residues.

This clonotype was detected a few times. The chain has TRBV5-1 and TRBJ1-6, with TRBD1 as a possible D gene (5 bases). V lost 1 base and J lost 4, with 18 bases in between. There are 18 residues in the CDR3. The germline gives CDR1 SGHRS, CDR2 YFSETQ. The CDR3 reads CASSLISGQSPYNSPLHF. The CDR3 DNA follows: TGCGCCAGCAGCTTGATATCGGGGCAGTCTCCGTATAATTCACCCCTCCACTTT.

This clonotype was detected ten times or more. The chain combines TRBV7-2 with TRBJ2-7; weak D call: TRBD1 (5 bases). Germline CDR1 is SGHTA and CDR2 is FQGNSA. The CDR3 spans 15 residues. Trimming stripped 1 base from V and 1 base from J, with 11 bases between. The CDR3 coding sequence is TGTGCCAGCAGCTTAGGAGTGGGGCTATCCTACGAGCAGTACTTC. Protein product: CASSLGVGLSYEQYF.

This clonotype was seen at least ten times. The chain's CDR3 is CASSYSAPGGGQPQHF. In DNA form, the CDR3 reads TGTGCCAGCAGTTACTCGGCGCCGGGGGGGGGTCAGCCCCAGCATTTT. V gene TRBV6-5 combines with J gene TRBJ1-5; D is perhaps TRBD1 (5 bases). There are 16 residues in the CDR3. Per germline, CDR1 MNHEY and CDR2 SVGAGI. The V gene lost 0 bases and the J gene lost 6 bases, with 15 bases spanning the gap.

Notes on this clonotype: A read error may be the cause here, since a much bigger clone is one base away. Here the CDR3 reads CSVEEAGGPYNEQYF. CDR3 bases: TGCAGCGTTGAAGAAGCGGGAGGGCCCTACAATGAGCAGTACTTC. The V call is TRBV29-1, the J call TRBJ2-1; 10 bases match TRBD2. Judging by the DNA end, TRBJ2-7 fits better; the J call may be wrong. This CDR3 has 15 residues. Germline CDR1 reads SQVTM; CDR2 reads ANQGSEA.

This chain uses TRBV6-1 with TRBJ2-2; a weak D match, TRBD2 (6 bases). This CDR3 comprises 15 residues. The germline V gene encodes CDR1 MNHNS and CDR2 SASEGT. Trimming took 8 bases from V and 3 from J, leaving 16 bases between them. CDR3 loop: CASGLTSPYTGELFF. CDR3 bases: TGTGCCAGCGGACTAACGAGTCCTTACACCGGGGAGCTGTTTTTT.

This clonotype has a handful of counts. V usage is TRBV4-1 and J usage is TRBJ2-1; D unresolved. V lost 8 bases and J lost 3, with 14 bases in between. This CDR3 is built from 14 residues. The V gene's germline CDR1 is MGHRA and CDR2 YSYEKL. CDR3 DNA: TGCGCCAGCTCCTCCAGCGCACTCTACAATGAGCAGTTCTTC. This gives the protein CASSSSALYNEQFF.

The CDR3 DNA reads TGCGCCAGCAGCTTCCGCTCCTCCACCTACGAGCAGTACTTC. This sequence encodes CASSFRSSTYEQYF. V and J are TRBV5-1 and TRBJ2-7; D is unresolved. The CDR3 loop spans 14 amino acids. V was trimmed by 2 bases and J by 2 bases, leaving 11 bases between them. Germline lookup yields CDR1 SGHRS and CDR2 YFSETQ. The full variable domain, its missing parts supplied by reference TRBV5-1 and TRBJ2-7, is KAGVTQTPRYLIKTRGQQVTLSCSPISGHRSVSWYQQTPGQGLQFLFEYFSETQRNKGNFPGRFSGRQFSNSRSEMNVSTLELGDSALYLCASSFRSSTYEQYFGPGTRLTVT.

In this sample, this clonotype turned up many times. The chain uses TRBV20-1 and TRBJ1-3; D gene uncertain. The length of the CDR3 is 12 residues. Trimming removed 6 bases from V and 0 bases from J, with 6 bases in between. Germline V gene sequence: CDR1 DFQATT, CDR2 SNEGSKA (reference sequence). The CDR3 nucleotides are TGCAGTGCGCGGGACTCTGGAAACACCATATATTTT. This sequence encodes CSARDSGNTIYF.

This clonotype was seen a handful of times. The chain has TRBV6-1 and TRBJ2-7; TRBD1 matches 9 bases. The germline gives CDR1 MNHNS, CDR2 SASEGT. Trimming at V came to 7 bases and at J to 6 bases, leaving 7 bases not matched to a gene. This CDR3 contains 13 residues. The CDR3 sequence: CASKTGGTGEQYF. The CDR3 DNA reads TGTGCCAGCAAAACAGGGGGCACGGGCGAGCAGTACTTC.

About this clonotype itself: A much more abundant neighbour one base away suggests this may be a read error. The chain employs TRBV6-2 or TRBV6-3 and TRBJ2-5, with a tentative D call TRBD2 (6 bases). Trimming pared 5 bases from V and 2 bases from J, leaving 6 bases between. CDR3 length: 12 amino acids. The germline gives CDR1 MNHEY, CDR2 SVGEGT. The CDR3 here is CASSRGQETQYF. CDR3 sequence (DNA): TGTGCCAGCAGTCGGGGGCAAGAGACCCAGTACTTC.

Ten or more counts support this clonotype. The chain has TRBV29-1 and TRBJ1-4, with 7 bases matching TRBD1. This CDR3 comprises 13 residues. Germline CDR1 and CDR2: SQVTM and ANQGSEA. The V gene end was trimmed by 7 bases and the J gene end by 8 bases; junction bases not matched to a gene: 10. The CDR3 protein is CSGNRGFGEKLFF. The DNA for the CDR3 is TGCAGCGGAAACAGGGGCTTTGGGGAAAAACTGTTTTTT.

There are many counts of this clonotype. The rearrangement joins TRBV20-1 to TRBJ1-5; tentatively, D is TRBD1 (6 bases). Germline CDR1 DFQATT, CDR2 SNEGSKA (reference sequence). V lost 3 bases, J lost 4 bases, and 10 bases lay in between. The CDR3 spans 13 residues. DNA of the CDR3: TGCAGTGCTAGGGAAGGGACAAATCAGCCCCAGCATTTT. Protein product: CSAREGTNQPQHF.

There are a few counts of this clonotype. V usage is TRBV19 and J usage is TRBJ2-7; possibly TRBD1 for D (5 bases). The germline V gene has CDR1 LNHDA and CDR2 SQIVND (reference sequence). The CDR3 length is 12 residues. V lost 8 bases to trimming and J lost 3 bases, with 11 bases between them. In nucleotides, the CDR3 is TGTGCCAGTGGCTCAGGGTTCTACGAGCAGTACTTC. Its translation is CASGSGFYEQYF.

This clonotype was observed a handful of times. The chain joins TRBV5-1 to TRBJ1-1; D perhaps matches TRBD1 (5 bases). With 4 bases removed from V and 1 base from J, the gap between germline ends came to 17 bases. From germline, CDR1 is SGHRS and CDR2 YFSETQ. CDR3 size: 16 residues. In nucleotides, the CDR3 is TGCGCCAGCAGCCCACGTCAGGGAAGGGGGAACACTGAAGCTTTCTTT. This codes for CASSPRQGRGNTEAFF.

The table lists this clonotype with many counts. V usage is TRBV5-1 and J usage is TRBJ2-7; D remains ambiguous. The CDR3 sequence is 13 residues long. Germline CDR1 and CDR2: SGHRS and YFSETQ. V was trimmed by 0 bases and J by 0 bases, leaving 4 bases between them. CDR3 sequence reads: CASSLAFSYEQYF. The CDR3 nucleotides read TGCGCCAGCAGCTTGGCCTTCTCCTACGAGCAGTACTTC. The variable domain in full, completed from reference TRBV5-1 and TRBJ2-7, reads KAGVTQTPRYLIKTRGQQVTLSCSPISGHRSVSWYQQTPGQGLQFLFEYFSETQRNKGNFPGRFSGRQFSNSRSEMNVSTLELGDSALYLCASSLAFSYEQYFGPGTRLTVT.

The chain uses TRBV18 and TRBJ2-3; 8 bases align to TRBD1. The CDR3 is 14 amino acids. The germline CDR1 and CDR2 sequences are KGHSH and LQKENI. J was trimmed by 2 bases and V by 5 bases; bases with no gene match: 3. This CDR3 reads CASSGQGATDTQYF. The CDR3 coding sequence is TGTGCCAGCTCAGGACAGGGAGCCACAGATACGCAGTATTTT.

This clonotype has more than one count but fewer than ten. This chain joins TRBV7-9 and TRBJ2-4; 13 bases align to TRBD2. Trimming at V came to 4 bases and at J to 3 bases, leaving 3 bases not matched to a gene. The CDR3 sequence is 16 residues long. The germline V gene encodes CDR1 SEHNR and CDR2 FQNEAQ (reference sequence). CDR3 nucleotide sequence: TGTGCCAGCAGCTCACTAGCGGGAGGGAACAAAAACATTCAGTACTTC. Translation gives CASSSLAGGNKNIQYF.

Many counts were recorded for this clonotype. This rearrangement joins TRBV20-1 to TRBJ2-1, with 10 positions matching TRBD1. The CDR3 has 15 residues. CDR1 DFQATT and CDR2 SNEGSKA come from the germline V gene (reference sequence). V dropped 2 bases and J dropped 8; count of bases not matched to a gene: 9. The CDR3 loop is CSARIQTGGRYEQFF. In nucleotides, the CDR3 is TGCAGTGCTAGAATCCAGACAGGGGGCAGGTATGAGCAGTTCTTC.

There are many counts of this clonotype. CDR3 in amino acids: CASSVGLAALYEQYF. CDR3 in DNA: TGTGCCAGCAGCGTAGGACTAGCGGCCCTATACGAGCAGTACTTC. The V call is TRBV5-6, the J call TRBJ2-7; the match to TRBD2 covers 10 bases. The V gene's germline CDR1 is SGHDT and CDR2 YYEEEE. The CDR3 runs 15 residues. The ends lost 4 bases at V and 4 bases at J; junction bases unmatched: 8.

This clonotype occurred many times. The chain uses TRBV19 and TRBJ2-2; TRBD2 matches at 9 bases. Trimming removed 1 base from V and 6 bases from J; junction bases left unmatched: 9. CDR1 is LNHDA, CDR2 SQIVND, per germline (reference sequence). The CDR3 contains 17 residues. The CDR3 DNA reads TGTGCCAGTAGTATAGCTAGCGGGGCAGATGCTTCCGGGGAGCTGTTTTTT. Protein product: CASSIASGADASGELFF. Using reference TRBV19 and TRBJ2-2 for the parts outside the CDR3, the full variable domain is DGGITQSPKYLFRKEGQNVTLSCEQNLNHDAMYWYRQDPGQGLRLIYYSQIVNDFQKGDIAEGYSVSREKKESFPLTVTSAQKNPTAFYLCASSIASGADASGELFFGEGSRLTVL.

Remarks on this clonotype: Just one base apart from a much larger clone, this may be a read error. This chain connects TRBV28 to TRBJ2-3; TRBD1 might be the D (5 bases). Germline V gene sequence: CDR1 MDHEN, CDR2 SYDVKM. Trimming cost V 3 bases and J 8 bases, with 21 bases left between them. There are 16 residues in the CDR3. The CDR3 region is CASSFLFTGISGTQYF. CDR3 nucleotide sequence: TGTGCCAGCAGTTTTTTATTTACAGGAATATCAGGTACGCAGTATTTT.